The 22 T cell receptor beta chains below come from one sample, sequenced in a study of blood T cell repertoires in COVID-19. Sequencing was performed with immunoSEQ multiplex PCR; in TCRdb, only in-frame clones are kept and a portion is missing. The sample carries some 25,000 clones, around 90% recorded once. Sequencing input: peripheral blood. The receptor source for this set is a man aged 50-59 years with active COVID-19.

The V gene is TRBV11-2, the J gene TRBJ2-1; 7 nucleotides match TRBD1. The CDR3 totals 17 residues. V shed 5 bases, J shed 0 bases, and the junction held 10 bases outside the gene matches. Germline CDR1 is SGHAT and CDR2 is FQNNGV. The CDR3 DNA sequence: TGTGCCAGCAGCCCAACCGGACAGGCCGGCTCCTACAATGAGCAGTTCTTC. The encoded protein is CASSPTGQAGSYNEQFF.

V is TRBV11-2 and J is TRBJ2-3, with 8 bases that match TRBD1. The CDR3 extends over 15 amino acids. With 4 bases clipped from V and 0 bases from J, the junction kept 3 bases outside the gene matches. Germline CDR1 is SGHAT and CDR2 is FQNNGV. CDR3 residues: CASSWRQGSTDTQYF. The CDR3 region has the DNA TGTGCCAGCAGCTGGAGACAGGGGAGCACAGATACGCAGTATTTT.

The chain couples TRBV5-5 to TRBJ2-7, with 11 bases lining up with TRBD1. Trimming at V came to 5 bases and at J to 4 bases, leaving 5 bases not matched to a gene. The CDR3 runs 14 residues. Looked up from germline, CDR1 is SGHKS and CDR2 is YYEKEE (reference sequence). This chain's CDR3 is CASSRDRGSYEQYV. The CDR3 coding sequence is TGTGCCAGCAGTAGGGACAGGGGGTCGTACGAGCAGTACGTC.

The CDR3 loop is CASTTAGMLGQRNTEAFF. In DNA, the CDR3 is TGTGCCAGCACCACTGCGGGGATGTTGGGACAGAGGAACACTGAAGCTTTCTTT. V is TRBV27 and J is TRBJ1-1; 7 bases match TRBD1. J lost 1 base, V lost 7 bases, and 18 bases had no gene match. The CDR3 has 18 amino acids. Germline CDR1 MNHEY, CDR2 SMNVEV (reference sequence).

This chain joins TRBV11-3 and TRBJ2-7; tentative D call: TRBD1 (6 bases). V shed 2 bases and J shed 5 bases, with 13 bases lying between them. Per the germline V gene, CDR1 is SGHNT and CDR2 is YENEEA. This CDR3 has 14 amino acids. The CDR3 spells CASSLFQAGDEQYV. In DNA form, the CDR3 reads TGTGCCAGCAGCTTATTCCAAGCAGGGGACGAGCAGTACGTC.

The chain recombines TRBV5-1 with TRBJ1-1, with unresolved D. The CDR3 totals 15 residues. In germline, CDR1 is SGHRS, CDR2 YFSETQ. The V and J ends lost 1 base and 2 bases respectively, with 12 bases between them. CDR3 sequence (DNA): TGCGCCAGCAGCTTGAAGGCAGACTCTAACACTGAAGCTTTCTTT. Translating gives CASSLKADSNTEAFF.

This clone is a singleton in its sample. The chain uses TRBV6-5 and TRBJ1-1, with TRBD1 matching over 9 bases. The CDR3 length is 14 residues. Per the germline V gene, CDR1 is MNHEY and CDR2 is SVGAGI. V trimming: 6 bases; J trimming: 7 bases; junction bases outside the gene matches: 9. The CDR3 sequence: CASRGQGIDIEAFF. The CDR3 DNA reads as TGTGCCAGCAGGGGACAGGGTATTGACATTGAAGCTTTCTTT.

The chain links TRBV21-1 to TRBJ2-2; the D segment call TRBD2 is taken from the table without a DNA check. TRBV21-1 is reported as a pseudogene. The CDR3 length is 19 residues. CDR3 DNA sequence: TGTGCCAGCAGCAAAATCGTTACTAGCGGGAAGAGGATCACCGGGGAGCTGTTTTTT. It is translated as CASSKIVTSGKRITGELFF.

This clone was detected a few times. The gene calls are TRBV29-1 and TRBJ1-4; TRBD1 might be the D (5 bases). The CDR3 runs 14 residues. V was cut by 5 bases and J by 5 bases, with 15 bases left in between. Germline CDR1 is SQVTM and CDR2 is ANQGSEA. Here the CDR3 reads CSVSGQANNEKLFF. The CDR3 DNA sequence: TGCAGCGTTTCAGGGCAGGCCAACAATGAAAAACTGTTTTTT. Full variable domain (remainder filled in from reference TRBV29-1 and TRBJ1-4): SAVISQKPSRDICQRGTSLTIQCQVDSQVTMMFWYRQQPGQSLTLIATANQGSEATYESGFVIDKFPISRPNLTFSTLTVSNMSPEDSSIYLCSVSGQANNEKLFFGSGTQLSVL.

The chain carries TRBV6-5 and TRBJ2-7, with D unresolved. This CDR3 has 13 residues. Deletions cut 0 bases from V and 6 bases from J, with 9 bases between. Germline loops: CDR1 MNHEY, CDR2 SVGAGI. This CDR3 is CASSYSTTAEQYV. The CDR3 nucleotides read TGTGCCAGCAGTTACTCGACAACAGCCGAGCAGTACGTC.

J is TRBJ2-3 and V is TRBV28; TRBD2 matches at 9 bases. The CDR3 is made up of 16 amino acids. From germline, CDR1 is MDHEN and CDR2 SYDVKM. Germline trimming cut 6 bases from V and 0 bases from J; bases unmatched to any gene: 7. The CDR3 sequence is CASRSPSGASTDTQYF. CDR3 nucleotide sequence: TGTGCCAGCAGATCCCCTAGCGGGGCTAGCACAGATACGCAGTATTTT.

The rearrangement links TRBV10-3 to TRBJ1-2, with 9 bases fitting TRBD1. After removal of 2 bases from V and 8 bases from J, the junction contained 21 bases not matched to a gene. The CDR3 sequence is 19 residues long. In germline, CDR1 is ENHRY, CDR2 SYGVKD. CDR3 region: CAISERPPGFRDREEGYTF. Here the CDR3 DNA reads TGTGCCATCAGTGAGCGGCCTCCCGGGTTCCGGGACAGGGAGGAGGGCTACACCTTC.

The J gene is TRBJ2-5, the V gene TRBV9, with 8 bases identical to TRBD2. This CDR3 spans 17 amino acids. CDR1 is SGDLS and CDR2 is YYNGEE in the germline V gene. J lost 5 bases, V lost 0 bases, and 12 bases had no gene match. The CDR3 region has the DNA TGTGCCAGCAGCGTAGGCCGGAGGAGCGGGAGCTACGAGACCCAGTACTTC. It codes for CASSVGRRSGSYETQYF.

The count of this clone is one. The chain uses TRBV12-3 or TRBV12-4 and TRBJ2-1; tentatively, D is TRBD2 (5 bases). CDR3 length equals 13 residues. V was trimmed by 5 bases and J by 9 bases, leaving 14 bases between them. The DNA for the CDR3 is TGTGCCAGCAGTACTACGGGGAGTATTGAGCAGTTCTTC. It yields the protein CASSTTGSIEQFF.

V gene TRBV18 combines with J gene TRBJ2-2; possibly TRBD2 for D (6 bases). CDR1 is KGHSH, CDR2 LQKENI, per germline. Trimming stripped 3 bases from V and 0 bases from J, with 14 bases between. The CDR3 sequence is 17 residues long. CDR3 loop: CASSPRASSANTGELFF. CDR3 DNA sequence: TGTGCCAGCTCACCGCGCGCGTCTAGCGCGAACACCGGGGAGCTGTTTTTT.

The rearrangement joins TRBV5-4 to TRBJ2-1; D is perhaps TRBD2 (5 bases). Trimming removed 4 bases at V and 0 bases at J, with 11 bases between. CDR1 and CDR2 (germline): SGHNT, YYREEE (reference sequence). The CDR3 spans 15 residues. The CDR3 here is CASSLDSVSYNEQFF. DNA of the CDR3: TGTGCCAGCAGCCTAGATAGCGTCTCCTACAATGAGCAGTTCTTC.

This clone has more than one count but fewer than ten. J is TRBJ2-1 and V is TRBV11-2; D ambiguous. This CDR3 region has 12 residues. CDR1 and CDR2 (germline): SGHAT, FQNNGV. V was trimmed by 4 bases and J by 8 bases, leaving 9 bases between them. CDR3 nucleotide sequence: TGTGCCAGCAGCTCGGCTAGTTATGAGCAGTTCTTC. Translating it yields CASSSASYEQFF.

The rearrangement joins TRBV5-1 to TRBJ2-2, with TRBD1 identical over 8 bases. V lost 5 bases, J lost 1 base, and 7 bases stayed unmatched. Looked up from germline, CDR1 is SGHRS and CDR2 is YFSETQ. The CDR3 is 16 residues long. The CDR3 sequence is CASRRTGTGNTGELFF. CDR3 bases: TGCGCCAGCAGACGCACCGGGACAGGGAACACCGGGGAGCTGTTTTTT.

The chain has TRBV18 and TRBJ2-1; D remains ambiguous. Germline V lookup: CDR1 KGHSH, CDR2 LQKENI. V lost 6 bases and J 6 bases, leaving 15 bases between the germline ends. The CDR3 spans 14 residues. CDR3 sequence reads: CASSVTIGGNEQFF. CDR3 DNA sequence: TGTGCCAGCTCCGTAACGATAGGCGGCAATGAGCAGTTCTTC. Combining the CDR3 with reference TRBV18 and TRBJ2-1 gives the whole variable domain NAGVMQNPRHLVRRRGQEARLRCSPMKGHSHVYWYRQLPEEGLKFMVYLQKENIIDESGMPKERFSAEFPKEGPSILRIQQVVRGDSAAYFCASSVTIGGNEQFFGPGTRLTVL.

The chain carries TRBV3-1 (or the pseudogene TRBV3-2) and TRBJ2-5; D perhaps matches TRBD2 (6 bases). CDR3 size: 16 residues. Trimming took off 4 bases at V and 5 bases at J, with 20 bases between the two ends. CDR1 LGHDT and CDR2 YNNKEL come from the germline V gene (reference sequence). The CDR3: CASSPSWTIVAETQYF. The CDR3 nucleotides read TGTGCCAGCAGCCCCTCTTGGACTATCGTCGCGGAGACCCAGTACTTC.

The V call is TRBV4-2, the J call TRBJ2-7, with TRBD2 matching 12 bases. Unmatched junction bases numbered 14, after V lost 2 bases and J lost 6 bases. The germline V gene has CDR1 LGHNA and CDR2 YNFKEQ. The CDR3 is made up of 18 amino acids. The CDR3 here is CASSQLYLGTSGRREQYF. CDR3 bases: TGTGCCAGCAGCCAACTCTACCTCGGGACTAGCGGGCGGCGCGAGCAGTACTTC.

The rearrangement uses TRBV7-2 and TRBJ2-7, with TRBD2 matching 7 bases. This CDR3 has 13 residues. V shed 6 bases and J 6 bases; nucleotides not matched to a gene: 8. CDR1 and CDR2 from the germline V gene are SGHTA and FQGNSA. CDR3 nucleotide sequence: TGTGCCAGCAGTCTCACGGGAGGTGGCGAGCAGTACGTC. It specifies CASSLTGGGEQYV.